This entry describes one T cell receptor (beta chain). Data came from immunoSEQ multiplex PCR; TCRdb stores just in-frame clones and leaves some out. Of about half a million clones listed, roughly four fifths were seen once; the top ten hold around 12%. The CDR3 has 13 amino acids. CDR1 is MNHNY and CDR2 is SVGAGI in the germline V gene (reference sequence). V shed 7 bases and J shed 2 bases, with 10 bases lying between them. The data originate from a study of shared clonotypes between healthy human individuals. Across the whole study: The donors, a couple of women and three men, were aged 18 to 49.

The donors were adults (healthy and HIV-negative) with no recent acute infections or vaccinations. This receptor was obtained from a woman aged 40 to 49 in good health. Some clones in this sample may be carry-over from other donors' samples. The specimen sequenced was PBMCs. The V and J genes are TRBV6-6 and TRBJ2-3, with a tentative D call TRBD1 (6 bases). CDR3 sequence: CASTDSYTDTQYF. The CDR3, as DNA: TGTGCCAGCACGGACAGCTACACAGATACGCAGTATTTT.